This TCR beta chain was captured by sequencing in a study of beta chain features in type 1 diabetes (dated by TCRdb to the late 2010s). Background on the whole study: Patients and healthy donors did not differ in mean age, gender distribution, total cell number or subset yield. A total of 100 million to 110 million sorted cells were examined across all samples, and a strong correlation was observed between cell number per subset and RNA yield. The study compared the TCRB repertoires of sorted circulating CD4+ T cell subsets in recently diagnosed type 1 diabetes patients with those in matched healthy donors. Regulatory and stem cell-like memory subsets were obtained from only 8 patients and roughly 8 healthy donors, while naive and central memory subsets were obtained from all 28 donors. On the study overall, not on this receptor specifically: Naive, central memory and regulatory TCRB repertoires appeared to be more similar among patients than among healthy donors. Type 1 diabetes patients showed a moderate but significant shortening of TCRB CDR3 length in all four CD4+ subsets. PCR might favor shorter templates, but patient and control samples were amplified and corrected together, so any skew would affect both groups equally. Because cDNA rather than genomic DNA was sequenced, highly expressing activated cells could have been over-represented, although no difference in activation and CD3 levels was found between groups. Patients with type 1 diabetes made fewer insertions and deleted more nucleotides at VDJ recombination sites, implying thymic rearrangement abnormalities. Because small numbers of individuals were included in the HLA sub-analyses, any influence of HLA type on TCRB rearrangement was left unresolved.

There are 17 amino acids in the CDR3, from cysteine to phenylalanine inclusive. The sequence is cut down to CDR3 DNA, 51 bases in frame from base 1. The germline V gene encodes CDR1 MDHEN and CDR2 SYDVKM. Trimming accounts for 8 bases at V and 7 bases at J, while the number of junction bases matched to no gene is 17. The entire isolated RNA was reverse transcribed using the High Capacity cDNA Reverse Transcription Kit, and thus expressed TCRB transcripts were sequenced. Deep immunoSEQ sequencing was performed on naive, central memory and regulatory T cell samples, with an average of around 3.4 million total reads per sample. Sorted cells were lysed in RLT buffer and RNA was extracted with DNase-treated RNeasy Micro or Mini kits, depending on cell number. To prevent cross-contamination, each cell subset was processed individually, whereas patient and healthy donor samples were processed jointly. TCRB sequences were amplified from cDNA with the immunoSEQ multiplex PCR, producing 87-bp fragments spanning the CDR3 region. Sequencing of the amplicons was performed on the Illumina HiSeq platform. The authors' analysis ran thus. Synthetic template baselines were used to correct PCR bias computationally, reads within Hamming distance 2 were collapsed together, and singletons that could not be merged were discarded. Reads were aligned against IMGT to assign V, D and J genes, CDR3 length and insertions or deletions at six rearrangement sites. Within each subset, clonotype counts were normalized to the number of sorted cells before true diversity and Gini coefficients were calculated with the tcR R package. The overlap coefficient, calculated on TCRB nucleotide sequences, was used to quantify repertoire sharing. TCRdb carries this immuneACCESS record with in-frame sequences only. Its versions omit some clonotypes, under half of them owing to an unresolved V gene in the studies checked, with the rest unexplained. That table gives V, J and clone size, and the DNA gave D and trimming. The sample table holds around 250,000 clones, of which less than 35% were seen once. Jointly, the top ten make up under 5% of the sample.

Each donor gave one peripheral blood draw, around 0.12 L on average, collected into heparinised tubes. Naive, central memory, regulatory and stem cell-like memory CD4+ T cells were sorted on a BD FACSAria II using a panel including CD45RO, CCR7, CD25, CD127, CD95 and CD27. Every sorted population had a purity above 95%. Right away, PBMCs were isolated by Lymphoprep density gradient centrifugation and were stained directly, with no culture step. So that batch effects would be minimized, each experiment stained and sorted samples in pairs, pairing one healthy donor with one patient. This clone has a count of ten or more. Which antigen it targets is not known. Nothing much larger sits one base from this clone, and base qualities are not available.

The receptor's source is a man aged 30 to 45 in good health. The material sequenced was central memory CD4+ T cells from blood. The V and J genes are TRBV28 and TRBJ2-3, and TRBD1 aligns with 11 junction nucleotides. CDR3 reads: CASLRSPGQGEGNTQYF. The bases are TGTGCCAGCTTGCGAAGCCCGGGACAGGGGGAAGGAAATACGCAGTATTTT.